The 8 T cell receptor beta chains presented below share a single source sample, sequenced in a study of OX40 agonist ivuxolimab in advanced cancers. Libraries came from the immunoSEQ multiplex PCR assay. TCRdb mirrors the immuneACCESS table, restricted to in-frame sequences. Some clones are absent from its copies; in checked studies, under half trace to an unresolved V gene, and the reason for the others is unknown. For this sample there are about 46,000 clones; around 92% appear just once. Clones ranked in the top ten supply about 12% of the sample. This specimen was CD4+ or CD8+ T cells sorted from blood, taken in a trial of the OX40 agonist ivuxolimab. The receptors originated from an adult with an advanced solid tumor such as melanoma, head and neck, liver or kidney cancer.

This clone was counted a single time. The rearrangement joins TRBV4-3 to TRBJ1-2; weak D call: TRBD1 (5 bases). Germline CDR1 and CDR2: LGHNA and YSLEER. V was trimmed by 1 base and J by 0 bases, leaving 12 bases between them. The length of the CDR3 is 16 residues. CDR3 sequence reads: CASSQVGGAANYGYTF. In DNA form, the CDR3 reads TGCGCCAGCAGCCAAGTGGGTGGGGCGGCTAACTATGGCTACACCTTC.

This chain connects TRBV4-3 to TRBJ2-1, with 7 nucleotides matching TRBD2. The V segment lost 3 bases and the J segment 0 bases; nucleotides outside the gene matches: 23. This CDR3 contains 22 residues. Germline V gives CDR1 LGHNA, CDR2 YSLEER. Here the CDR3 reads CASSQIPLARGWDSYSYNEQFF. CDR3 nucleotide sequence: TGCGCCAGCAGCCAGATCCCACTAGCGAGGGGATGGGATAGCTACTCCTACAATGAGCAGTTCTTC.

The chain employs TRBV19 and TRBJ2-2; TRBD2 is a possible D gene (6 bases). The CDR3 is 13 residues long. CDR1 is LNHDA and CDR2 is SQIVND in the germline V gene (reference sequence). Trimming pared 3 bases from V and 9 bases from J, leaving 11 bases between. CDR3 coding DNA: TGTGCCAGTAGTATTTCTAGCGTCCGGGAGCTGTTTTTT. Translating gives CASSISSVRELFF.

This chain links TRBV27 with TRBJ2-6; TRBD1 might be the D (5 bases). Trimming shortened V by 2 bases and J by 2 bases, and 7 bases separated the two germline ends. The CDR3 contains 15 residues. Germline V gives CDR1 MNHEY, CDR2 SMNVEV (reference sequence). CDR3 in amino acids: CASSLQGAGANVLTF. CDR3 nucleotide sequence: TGTGCCAGCAGTTTACAGGGCGCTGGGGCCAACGTCCTGACTTTC.

This clone appeared a few times. The chain links TRBV4-1 to TRBJ2-1, with TRBD2 matching over 8 bases. The CDR3 loop spans 16 amino acids. The trim removed 0 bases at V and 8 bases at J, leaving 9 bases unmatched. The germline V gene encodes CDR1 MGHRA and CDR2 YSYEKL. CDR3 amino acids: CASSQEPAGGTDEQFF. CDR3 sequence (DNA): TGCGCCAGCAGCCAAGAACCCGCGGGGGGTACGGATGAGCAGTTCTTC.

The chain recombines TRBV4-3 with TRBJ1-1, with 9 nucleotides matching TRBD1. CDR1 is LGHNA and CDR2 is YSLEER in the germline V gene. V dropped 4 bases and J dropped 3; count of bases not matched to a gene: 3. The CDR3 has 14 residues. CDR3 DNA sequence: TGCGCCAGCAGCCCGACAGGGGGGGACACTGAAGCTTTCTTT. It codes for CASSPTGGDTEAFF.

The DNA for the CDR3 is TGTGCCAGCAGCCCCGACCGCGATCGGATGAACACTGAAGCTTTCTTT. Residues: CASSPDRDRMNTEAFF. This chain uses TRBV5-6 with TRBJ1-1; D remains ambiguous. This CDR3 comprises 16 residues. Germline CDR1 SGHDT, CDR2 YYEEEE. Trimming stripped 4 bases from V and 0 bases from J, with 16 bases between. Looking up the rest from reference TRBV5-6 and TRBJ1-1 gives the full variable domain: DAGVTQSPTHLIKTRGQQVTLRCSPKSGHDTVSWYQQALGQGPQFIFQYYEEEERQRGNFPDRFSGHQFPNYSSELNVNALLLGDSALYLCASSPDRDRMNTEAFFGQGTRLTVV.

The J gene is TRBJ1-1, the V gene TRBV19; D ambiguous. Trimming pared 10 bases from V and 5 bases from J, leaving 8 bases between. The CDR3 spans 10 residues. Germline V CDR1 and CDR2: LNHDA, SQIVND (reference sequence). Here the CDR3 reads CATKGTEAFF. DNA of the CDR3: TGTGCCACAAAGGGTACTGAAGCTTTCTTT.